This TCR beta chain was sequenced during a study of CD8+CD57+ T cells in acquired aplastic anemia. In the study overall: The study obtained an average of 3.2 ug of DNA from sorted CD4+ and CD8+ cells.

This CDR3 region has 14 residues. V was trimmed by 7 bases and J by 10 bases, leaving 23 bases between them. Germline V lookup: CDR1 LNHNV, CDR2 YYDKDF (reference sequence). Whole-study findings and limits: A set of some 28 CD8+ CDR3 sequences was shared between patients and controls, and these sequences appeared highly expressed in patients. Patients and healthy controls showed no significant CD8+ Simpson's diversity difference.

The use of genomic DNA as template underpinned the TCR beta VDJ and CDR3 profiling. MiXCR was run by TCRdb on the reads, yielding one entry per CDR3 protein. The sample records more than 250,000 distinct CDR3 sequences, approximately 79% being singletons. In regard to this clonotype: Its target is not known.

Patients sequenced had flow cytometry evidence of CD8+CD57+ cell expansion. Every patient had severe acquired aplastic anemia. The origin of this receptor is a human donor with aplastic anemia. The sequencing input was sorted CD4+, CD8+, or CD8+CD57+ T cells (not recorded which) from PBMCs. The chain combines TRBV15 with TRBJ2-7, with D hard to call. CDR3 sequence reads: CATKITSEHYAQYF. In DNA form, the CDR3 reads TGTGCCACCAAGATCACCAGCGAGCACTACGCCCAGTACTTC.